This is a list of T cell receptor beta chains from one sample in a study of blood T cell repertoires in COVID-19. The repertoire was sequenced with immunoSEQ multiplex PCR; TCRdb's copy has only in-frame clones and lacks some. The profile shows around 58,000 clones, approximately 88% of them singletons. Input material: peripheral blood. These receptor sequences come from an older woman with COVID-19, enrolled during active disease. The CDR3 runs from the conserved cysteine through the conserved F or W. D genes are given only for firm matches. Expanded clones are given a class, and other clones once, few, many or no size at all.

CDR3nt: TGTGCCAGCGGCCGGACAGGGCTAAATTCACCCCTCCACTTT
CDR3aa: CASGRTGLNSPLHF
j_gene: TRBJ1-6
abundance: .
d_gene: TRBD1
len: 14
v_gene: TRBV5-6

CDR3nt: TGTGCCAGTAGTATGGGCAGTACTAATGAAAAACTGTTTTTT
CDR3aa: CASSMGSTNEKLFF
j_gene: TRBJ1-4
abundance: .
d_gene: .
len: 14
v_gene: TRBV19

CDR3nt: TGTGCCAGTCGAGCCCTCGGGCAAGAGACCCAGTACTTC
CDR3aa: CASRALGQETQYF
j_gene: TRBJ2-5
abundance: once
d_gene: .
len: 13
v_gene: TRBV2

CDR3nt: TGTGCCACCAGCACCCGACAAGCTGAGACCCAGTACTTC
CDR3aa: CATSTRQAETQYF
j_gene: TRBJ2-5
abundance: .
d_gene: .
len: 13
v_gene: TRBV15

CDR3nt: TGTGCCAGTAGTTCGAACCCTGGGAGGACAGGGCGCGGTGAAGCTTTCTTT
CDR3aa: CASSSNPGRTGRGEAFF
j_gene: TRBJ1-1
abundance: few
d_gene: TRBD1
len: 17
v_gene: TRBV19

CDR3nt: TGTGCCAGCAGTCCGACAGGAGTTAACTATGGCTACACCTTC
CDR3aa: CASSPTGVNYGYTF
j_gene: TRBJ1-2
abundance: .
d_gene: .
len: 14
v_gene: TRBV27

CDR3nt: TGCGCCAGTACCATTCTCGCCCGGGAGAACACTGAAGCTTTCTTT
CDR3aa: CASTILARENTEAFF
j_gene: TRBJ1-1
abundance: .
d_gene: .
len: 15
v_gene: TRBV5-1

CDR3nt: TGTGCCAGCAGTTTAACGGGGATAAACTCCTACGAGCAGTACTTC
CDR3aa: CASSLTGINSYEQYF
j_gene: TRBJ2-7
abundance: .
d_gene: .
len: 15
v_gene: TRBV27

CDR3nt: TGTGCCAGCAGCGAAACCGGGGGAGAGCAGTTCTTC
CDR3aa: CASSETGGEQFF
j_gene: TRBJ2-1
abundance: .
d_gene: .
len: 12
v_gene: TRBV11-1

CDR3nt: TGTGCCAGCAGTTACATAGCGGGAGGAGAGACCCAGTACTTC
CDR3aa: CASSYIAGGETQYF
j_gene: TRBJ2-5
abundance: .
d_gene: TRBD2
len: 14
v_gene: TRBV3-1/TRBV3-2

CDR3nt: TGCGCCAGCAGCTCCGGGACATATGGCTACACCTTC
CDR3aa: CASSSGTYGYTF
j_gene: TRBJ1-2
abundance: .
d_gene: .
len: 12
v_gene: TRBV5-1

CDR3nt: TGTGCCAGTAGTACGACAGGGGTTTATGGCTACACCTTC
CDR3aa: CASSTTGVYGYTF
j_gene: TRBJ1-2
abundance: .
d_gene: TRBD1
len: 13
v_gene: TRBV19

CDR3nt: TGTGCCAGCAGCACCATAGCGGGAGCGGGGTTAGATACGCAGTATTTT
CDR3aa: CASSTIAGAGLDTQYF
j_gene: TRBJ2-3
abundance: .
d_gene: TRBD2
len: 16
v_gene: TRBV5-4

CDR3nt: TGTGCCAGCAGCCGGCGGGGAGGGGATCCCCAGCATTTT
CDR3aa: CASSRRGGDPQHF
j_gene: TRBJ1-5
abundance: once
d_gene: .
len: 13
v_gene: TRBV7-9

CDR3nt: TGTGCCAGCTCTAAGGACAGGGGGCACGAGCAGTACTTC
CDR3aa: CASSKDRGHEQYF
j_gene: TRBJ2-7
abundance: .
d_gene: TRBD1
len: 13
v_gene: TRBV18

CDR3nt: TGTGCCAGCAGTTACGGCAGGGCGAGAAACACCATATATTTT
CDR3aa: CASSYGRARNTIYF
j_gene: TRBJ1-3
abundance: few
d_gene: .
len: 14
v_gene: TRBV6-5

CDR3nt: TGTGCCAGCAGCTTAGCCAGGGACAGACCCTACGAGCAGTACTTC
CDR3aa: CASSLARDRPYEQYF
j_gene: TRBJ2-7
abundance: .
d_gene: TRBD1
len: 15
v_gene: TRBV7-8

CDR3nt: TGCGCCAGCGGGACAGGGACCTACGAGCAGTACTTC
CDR3aa: CASGTGTYEQYF
j_gene: TRBJ2-7
abundance: .
d_gene: TRBD1
len: 12
v_gene: TRBV10-2

CDR3nt: TGTGCCAGCAGCCAATACCAGGGAGATACGCAGTATTTT
CDR3aa: CASSQYQGDTQYF
j_gene: TRBJ2-3
abundance: .
d_gene: .
len: 13
v_gene: TRBV14

CDR3nt: TGCGCCAGCAGATATCAGGGGGGGAACACTGAAGCTTTCTTT
CDR3aa: CASRYQGGNTEAFF
j_gene: TRBJ1-1
abundance: .
d_gene: TRBD1
len: 14
v_gene: TRBV5-1

CDR3nt: TGTGCCAGCAGATCTAGCGGGCAGGGAGATACGCAGTATTTT
CDR3aa: CASRSSGQGDTQYF
j_gene: TRBJ2-3
abundance: .
d_gene: TRBD2
len: 14
v_gene: TRBV28

CDR3nt: TGTGCCAGCAGCTCCCAGGACAGTACCGGGGAGCTGTTTTTT
CDR3aa: CASSSQDSTGELFF
j_gene: TRBJ2-2
abundance: .
d_gene: .
len: 14
v_gene: TRBV7-6

CDR3nt: TGCGCCAGCAGCCAACTGGGGCACAATGAGCAGTTCTTC
CDR3aa: CASSQLGHNEQFF
j_gene: TRBJ2-1
abundance: .
d_gene: .
len: 13
v_gene: TRBV4-1

CDR3nt: TGTGCCAGCAGTGAGTCGAGCAATACGGATACGCAGTATTTT
CDR3aa: CASSESSNTDTQYF
j_gene: TRBJ2-3
abundance: .
d_gene: .
len: 14
v_gene: TRBV6-1

CDR3nt: TGTGCCAGCAGCGAAGCGGGTAGGGATTTCGGTGAGCAGTTCTTC
CDR3aa: CASSEAGRDFGEQFF
j_gene: TRBJ2-1
abundance: few
d_gene: .
len: 15
v_gene: TRBV11-2

CDR3nt: TGCGCCAGCAGCCCGGGGACAGGAGACTATGGCTACACCTTC
CDR3aa: CASSPGTGDYGYTF
j_gene: TRBJ1-2
abundance: .
d_gene: TRBD1
len: 14
v_gene: TRBV5-1

CDR3nt: TGTGCCAGCAGCCGGACGGGAGAGGACGAGCAGTACTTC
CDR3aa: CASSRTGEDEQYF
j_gene: TRBJ2-7
abundance: .
d_gene: .
len: 13
v_gene: TRBV5-6

CDR3nt: TGTGCCAGCAGCAGAGTTGAGCATGAGCAGTTCTTC
CDR3aa: CASSRVEHEQFF
j_gene: TRBJ2-1
abundance: .
d_gene: .
len: 12
v_gene: TRBV7-9

CDR3nt: TGTGCCAGCAGTTTGGGGACAGGGGCAGACACTGAAGCTTTCTTT
CDR3aa: CASSLGTGADTEAFF
j_gene: TRBJ1-1
abundance: once
d_gene: TRBD1
len: 15
v_gene: TRBV6-2/TRBV6-3